These 10 T cell receptor beta chains share one sample of origin, sequenced in a study of cytomegalovirus exposure and HLA in healthy donors. Clones were read by immunoSEQ multiplex PCR, and TCRdb kept only the in-frame ones, dropping some. Of some 170,000 clones in the sample, about 89% were seen once. Sequenced sample: PBMCs. The receptors derive from a man between 18 and 29 years old in good health and CMV-seropositive.

This clone appeared once. CDR3 sequence (DNA): TGTGCCAGTAGTCTCACCGGGGAGCTGTTTTTT. Protein: CASSLTGELFF. This chain joins TRBV19 and TRBJ2-2, with D unclear. The length of the CDR3 is 11 residues. V lost 5 bases, J lost 4 bases, and 2 bases lay in between. From germline, CDR1 is LNHDA and CDR2 SQIVND (reference sequence). The full variable domain, completed using reference TRBV19 and TRBJ2-2, is DGGITQSPKYLFRKEGQNVTLSCEQNLNHDAMYWYRQDPGQGLRLIYYSQIVNDFQKGDIAEGYSVSREKKESFPLTVTSAQKNPTAFYLCASSLTGELFFGEGSRLTVL.

The V and J genes are TRBV27 and TRBJ1-3; 7 nucleotides line up with TRBD1. CDR1 is MNHEY and CDR2 is SMNVEV in the germline V gene (reference sequence). This CDR3 contains 17 residues. The J segment lost 2 bases and the V segment lost 5 bases, leaving 12 bases of the junction unmatched. This CDR3 is CASSRTFGTDPGNTIYF. In DNA form, the CDR3 reads TGTGCCAGCAGTAGAACATTCGGGACAGATCCTGGAAACACCATATATTTT.

The chain employs TRBV27 and TRBJ2-6, with TRBD1 as a possible D gene (6 bases). The CDR3 covers 15 residues. Between the trimmed V and J ends, which lost 4 bases and 2 bases, there was a span of 9 bases. The V gene's germline CDR1 is MNHEY and CDR2 SMNVEV (reference sequence). CDR3 bases: TGTGCCAGCAGTTACAAGGGGGCTGGGGCCAACGTCCTGACTTTC. This encodes CASSYKGAGANVLTF.

This chain uses TRBV6-1 with TRBJ1-1; the D is unclear. Germline V gene data show CDR1 as MNHNS and CDR2 as SASEGT. The CDR3 loop spans 12 amino acids. V lost 3 bases, J lost 8 bases, and 10 bases lay in between. CDR3 sequence: CASSEVRREAFF. DNA for the CDR3: TGTGCCAGCAGTGAGGTGAGGCGCGAAGCTTTCTTT.

This clone has just one count. The gene calls are TRBV4-2 and TRBJ1-2; TRBD1 is a possible D gene (6 bases). The CDR3 covers 12 residues. Per the germline V gene, CDR1 is LGHNA and CDR2 is YNFKEQ. With 1 base removed from V and 8 bases from J, the gap between germline ends came to 8 bases. The CDR3 reads CASSQGQGGYTF. CDR3 in DNA: TGTGCCAGCAGCCAAGGGCAGGGGGGCTACACCTTC.

Only one count was recorded for this clone. The rearrangement uses TRBV7-9 and TRBJ2-1, with D maybe TRBD2 (6 bases). CDR3 size: 15 residues. Germline assignment: CDR1 SEHNR and CDR2 FQNEAQ (reference sequence). Deletions cut 2 bases from V and 6 bases from J, with 14 bases between. The CDR3 loop is CASSLSGPLPNEQFF. CDR3 DNA: TGTGCCAGCAGCTTAAGCGGGCCCCTTCCCAATGAGCAGTTCTTC.

The rearrangement links TRBV6-6 to TRBJ2-1, with 9 bases aligning to TRBD2. The V gene's germline CDR1 is MNHNY and CDR2 SVGAGI (reference sequence). The CDR3 spans 15 residues. After removal of 8 bases from V and 9 bases from J, the junction contained 14 bases not matched to a gene. As DNA, the CDR3 is TGTGCCAGCCTAAATAGGGCGGGAGGGCCGGGTGAGCAGTTCTTC. Its translation is CASLNRAGGPGEQFF.

This chain links TRBV6-5 with TRBJ2-1, with 7 bases aligning to TRBD1. The CDR3 runs to 15 residues. From germline, CDR1 is MNHEY and CDR2 SVGAGI. Trimming at V came to 0 bases and at J to 4 bases, leaving 3 bases not matched to a gene. The CDR3 is CASSYSQGEYNEQFF. CDR3 nucleotides: TGTGCCAGCAGTTACTCTCAGGGGGAATACAATGAGCAGTTCTTC.

This clone was seen more than once but under ten times. The gene calls are TRBV18 and TRBJ1-5; D uncertain. The V gene's germline CDR1 is KGHSH and CDR2 LQKENI. The V end was cut by 4 bases, the J end by 0 bases, with 7 bases between. This CDR3 has 14 amino acids. As DNA, the CDR3 is TGTGCCAGCTCACAGACGGGTAGCAATCAGCCCCAGCATTTT. It encodes CASSQTGSNQPQHF.

The chain joins TRBV5-1 to TRBJ1-1, with D unresolved. Germline V gene sequence: CDR1 SGHRS, CDR2 YFSETQ. Deletions cut 0 bases from V and 1 base from J, with 10 bases between. The CDR3 spans 15 residues. Here the CDR3 reads CASSLDPGGNTEAFF. CDR3 nucleotides: TGCGCCAGCAGCTTGGATCCCGGAGGGAACACTGAAGCTTTCTTT.